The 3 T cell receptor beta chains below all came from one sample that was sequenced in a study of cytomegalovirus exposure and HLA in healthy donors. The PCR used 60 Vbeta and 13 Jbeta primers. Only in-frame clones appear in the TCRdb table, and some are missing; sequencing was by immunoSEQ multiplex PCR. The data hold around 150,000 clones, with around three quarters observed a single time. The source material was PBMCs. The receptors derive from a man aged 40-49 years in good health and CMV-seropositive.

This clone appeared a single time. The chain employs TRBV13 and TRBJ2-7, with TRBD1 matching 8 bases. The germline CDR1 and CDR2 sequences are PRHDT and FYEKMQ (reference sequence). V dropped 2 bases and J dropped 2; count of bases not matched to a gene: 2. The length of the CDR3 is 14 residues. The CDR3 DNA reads TGTGCCAGCAGCTTACAGGGGGCGGCCTACGAGCAGTACTTC. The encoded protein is CASSLQGAAYEQYF.

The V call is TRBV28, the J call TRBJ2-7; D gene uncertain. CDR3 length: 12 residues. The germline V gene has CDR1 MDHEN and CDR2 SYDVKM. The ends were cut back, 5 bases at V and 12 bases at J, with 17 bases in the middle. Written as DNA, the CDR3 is TGTGCCAGCAGTCCTCCCGATGTGAGAGGGTACTTC. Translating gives CASSPPDVRGYF.

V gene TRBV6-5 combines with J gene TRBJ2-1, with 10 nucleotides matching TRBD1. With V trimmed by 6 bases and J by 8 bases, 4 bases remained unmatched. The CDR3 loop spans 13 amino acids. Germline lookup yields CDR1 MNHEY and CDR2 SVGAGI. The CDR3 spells CASRGQGRDEQFF. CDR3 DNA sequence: TGTGCCAGCAGGGGACAGGGGAGGGATGAGCAGTTCTTC.